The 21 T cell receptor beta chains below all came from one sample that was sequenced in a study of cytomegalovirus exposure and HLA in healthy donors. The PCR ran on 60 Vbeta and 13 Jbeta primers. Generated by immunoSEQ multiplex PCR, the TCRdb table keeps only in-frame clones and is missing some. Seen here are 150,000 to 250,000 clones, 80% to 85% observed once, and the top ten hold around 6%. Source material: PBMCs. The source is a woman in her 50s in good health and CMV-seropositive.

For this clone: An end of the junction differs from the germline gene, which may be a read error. For the CDR3, the DNA is TGTTCCAGCAGCCAATCACGGGACAGGGGCGAAGCTTTCTTT. Translated, it gives CSSSQSRDRGEAFF. V usage is TRBV7-9 and J usage is TRBJ1-1; 10 bases are a match to TRBD1. The length of the CDR3 is 14 residues. The germline gives CDR1 SEHNR, CDR2 FQNEAQ (reference sequence).

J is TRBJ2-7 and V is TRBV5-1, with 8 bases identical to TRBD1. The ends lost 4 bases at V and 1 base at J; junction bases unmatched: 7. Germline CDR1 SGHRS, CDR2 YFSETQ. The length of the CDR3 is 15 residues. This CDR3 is CASSRTGTGSYEQYF. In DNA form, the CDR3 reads TGCGCCAGCAGCAGAACCGGGACAGGATCCTACGAGCAGTACTTC. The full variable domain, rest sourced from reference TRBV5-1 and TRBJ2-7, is KAGVTQTPRYLIKTRGQQVTLSCSPISGHRSVSWYQQTPGQGLQFLFEYFSETQRNKGNFPGRFSGRQFSNSRSEMNVSTLELGDSALYLCASSRTGTGSYEQYFGPGTRLTVT.

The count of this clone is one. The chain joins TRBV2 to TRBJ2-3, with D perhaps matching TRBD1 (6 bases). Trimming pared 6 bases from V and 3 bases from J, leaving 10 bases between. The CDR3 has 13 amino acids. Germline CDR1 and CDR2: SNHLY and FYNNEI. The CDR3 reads CASSQQGTDTQYF. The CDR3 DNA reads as TGTGCCAGCAGCCAACAGGGTACAGATACGCAGTATTTT.

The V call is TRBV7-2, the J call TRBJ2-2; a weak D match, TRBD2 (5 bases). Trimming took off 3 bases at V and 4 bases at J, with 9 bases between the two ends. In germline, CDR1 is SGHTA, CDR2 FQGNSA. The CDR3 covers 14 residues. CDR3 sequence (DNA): TGTGCCAGCAGCTTCGGCCTAGCCACCGGGGAGCTGTTTTTT. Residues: CASSFGLATGELFF.

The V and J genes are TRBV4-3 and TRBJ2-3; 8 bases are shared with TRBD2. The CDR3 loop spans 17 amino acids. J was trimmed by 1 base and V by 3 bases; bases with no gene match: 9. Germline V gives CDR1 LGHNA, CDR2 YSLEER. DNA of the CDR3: TGCGCCAGCAGCCAGCTACTCGGGGGGGCGGGCACAGATACGCAGTATTTT. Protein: CASSQLLGGAGTDTQYF.

CDR3 DNA: TGTGCCAGCAGTGAAGCAGGGAGCTCCTACGAGCAGTACTTC. Protein: CASSEAGSSYEQYF. The chain recombines TRBV6-1 with TRBJ2-7; TRBD2 is a possible D gene (5 bases). The germline gives CDR1 MNHNS, CDR2 SASEGT. This CDR3 has 14 residues. Deletions cut 0 bases from V and 0 bases from J, with 6 bases between.

The CDR3 DNA reads as TGTGCCAGCAGTTGGGGGACAGGGGGCGGACAGCCCCAGCATTTT. It encodes CASSWGTGGGQPQHF. The rearrangement joins TRBV6-5 to TRBJ1-5; 12 bases are shared with TRBD1. Germline CDR1 MNHEY, CDR2 SVGAGI. The CDR3 loop spans 15 amino acids. V trimming: 4 bases; J trimming: 7 bases; junction bases outside the gene matches: 5.

The CDR3 loop reads CASSPSLPSSTDTQYF. The DNA of the CDR3 is TGTGCCAGCAGCCCTTCCTTGCCCAGTAGCACAGATACGCAGTATTTT. This chain connects TRBV11-2 to TRBJ2-3; no reliable D call. V lost 5 bases to trimming and J lost 0 bases, with 15 bases between them. The CDR3 has 16 residues. The germline V gene has CDR1 SGHAT and CDR2 FQNNGV.

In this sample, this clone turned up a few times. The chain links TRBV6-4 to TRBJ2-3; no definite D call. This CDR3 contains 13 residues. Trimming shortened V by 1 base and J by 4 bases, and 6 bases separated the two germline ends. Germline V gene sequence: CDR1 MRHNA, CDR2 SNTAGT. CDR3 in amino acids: CASSDLRSDTQYF. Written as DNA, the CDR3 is TGTGCCAGCAGTGACTTGAGATCAGATACGCAGTATTTT.

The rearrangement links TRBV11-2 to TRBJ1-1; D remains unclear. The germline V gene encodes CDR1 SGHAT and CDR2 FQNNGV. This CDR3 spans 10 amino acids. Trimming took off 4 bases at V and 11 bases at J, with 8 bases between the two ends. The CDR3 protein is CASSSDGAFF. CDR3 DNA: TGTGCCAGCAGCTCCGACGGGGCTTTCTTT.

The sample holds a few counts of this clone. CDR3 DNA: TGTGCCAGCAGTTACGGGGAGGAAGGCTACACCTTC. It specifies CASSYGEEGYTF. The chain has TRBV6-6 and TRBJ1-2; D remains ambiguous. V dropped 2 bases and J dropped 8 bases, with 9 bases sitting between them. The CDR3 is made up of 12 amino acids. Germline V gene data show CDR1 as MNHNY and CDR2 as SVGAGI (reference sequence).

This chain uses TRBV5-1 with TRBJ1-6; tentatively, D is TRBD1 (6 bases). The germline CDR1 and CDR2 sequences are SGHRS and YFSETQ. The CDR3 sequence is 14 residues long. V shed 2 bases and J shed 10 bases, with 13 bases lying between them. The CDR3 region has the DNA TGCGCCAGCAGCTTACCACGACAGGACTCACCCCTCCACTTT. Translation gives CASSLPRQDSPLHF. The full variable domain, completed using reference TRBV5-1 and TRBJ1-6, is KAGVTQTPRYLIKTRGQQVTLSCSPISGHRSVSWYQQTPGQGLQFLFEYFSETQRNKGNFPGRFSGRQFSNSRSEMNVSTLELGDSALYLCASSLPRQDSPLHFGNGTRLTVT.

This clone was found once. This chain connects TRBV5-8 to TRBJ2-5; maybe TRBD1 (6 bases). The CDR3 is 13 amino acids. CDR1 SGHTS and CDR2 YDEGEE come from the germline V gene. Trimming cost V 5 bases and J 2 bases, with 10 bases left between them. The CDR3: CASRFRGQETQYF. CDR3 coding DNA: TGTGCCAGCAGGTTTAGGGGGCAAGAGACCCAGTACTTC.

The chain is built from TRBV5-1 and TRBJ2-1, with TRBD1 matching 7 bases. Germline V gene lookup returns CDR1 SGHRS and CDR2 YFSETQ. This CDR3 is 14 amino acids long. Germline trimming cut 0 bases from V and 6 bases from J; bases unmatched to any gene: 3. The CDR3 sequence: CASSLGQGRNEQFF. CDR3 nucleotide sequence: TGCGCCAGCAGCTTGGGACAGGGACGCAATGAGCAGTTCTTC. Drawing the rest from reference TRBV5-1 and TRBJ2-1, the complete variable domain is KAGVTQTPRYLIKTRGQQVTLSCSPISGHRSVSWYQQTPGQGLQFLFEYFSETQRNKGNFPGRFSGRQFSNSRSEMNVSTLELGDSALYLCASSLGQGRNEQFFGPGTRLTVL.

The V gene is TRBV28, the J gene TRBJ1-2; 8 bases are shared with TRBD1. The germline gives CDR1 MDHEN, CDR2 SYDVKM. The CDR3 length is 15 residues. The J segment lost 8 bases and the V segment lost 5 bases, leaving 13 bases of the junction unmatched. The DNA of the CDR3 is TGTGCCAGCAGTATCGCCGACAGGGGAAAGGGGGGCTACACCTTC. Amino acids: CASSIADRGKGGYTF.

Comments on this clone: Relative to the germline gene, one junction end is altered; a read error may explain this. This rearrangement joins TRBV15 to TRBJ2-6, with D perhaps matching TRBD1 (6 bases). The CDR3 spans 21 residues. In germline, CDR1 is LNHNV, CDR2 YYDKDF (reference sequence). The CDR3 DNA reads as TGTGCCACCAGCAGAGGGCCAATATTGATATCCAGGGGCGCTGGGGCCAACGGCCTGACTTTC. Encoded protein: CATSRGPILISRGAGANGLTF.

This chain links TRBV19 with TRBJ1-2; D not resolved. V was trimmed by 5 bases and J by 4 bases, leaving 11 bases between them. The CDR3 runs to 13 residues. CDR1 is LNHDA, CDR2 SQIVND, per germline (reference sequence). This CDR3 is CASSARHTYGYTF. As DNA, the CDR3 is TGTGCCAGTAGTGCCAGGCACACCTATGGCTACACCTTC.

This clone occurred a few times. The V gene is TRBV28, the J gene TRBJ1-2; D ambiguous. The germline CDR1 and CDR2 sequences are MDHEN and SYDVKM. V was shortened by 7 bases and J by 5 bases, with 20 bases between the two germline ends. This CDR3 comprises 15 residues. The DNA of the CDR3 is TGTGCCAGCAACAATCGAGGCCCCGCCACGTATGGCTACACCTTC. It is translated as CASNNRGPATYGYTF.

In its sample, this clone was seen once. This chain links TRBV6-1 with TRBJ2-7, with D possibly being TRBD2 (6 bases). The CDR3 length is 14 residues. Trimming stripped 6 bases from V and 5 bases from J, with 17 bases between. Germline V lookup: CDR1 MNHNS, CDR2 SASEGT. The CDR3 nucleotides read TGTGCCAGCAGGCGCTCGGGGGTTTTGCACGAGCAGTACTTC. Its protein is CASRRSGVLHEQYF.

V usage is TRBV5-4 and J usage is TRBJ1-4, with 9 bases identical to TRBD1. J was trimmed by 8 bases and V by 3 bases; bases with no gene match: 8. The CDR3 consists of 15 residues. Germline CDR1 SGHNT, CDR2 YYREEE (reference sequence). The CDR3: CASSSAGTGKEKLFF. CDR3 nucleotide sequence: TGTGCCAGCAGCTCGGCCGGGACAGGGAAGGAAAAACTGTTTTTT.

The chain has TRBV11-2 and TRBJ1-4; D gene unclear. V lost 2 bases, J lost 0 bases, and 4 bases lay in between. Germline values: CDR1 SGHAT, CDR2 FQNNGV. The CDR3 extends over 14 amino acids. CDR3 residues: CASSLSATNEKLFF. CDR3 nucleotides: TGTGCCAGCAGCTTATCCGCAACTAATGAAAAACTGTTTTTT.